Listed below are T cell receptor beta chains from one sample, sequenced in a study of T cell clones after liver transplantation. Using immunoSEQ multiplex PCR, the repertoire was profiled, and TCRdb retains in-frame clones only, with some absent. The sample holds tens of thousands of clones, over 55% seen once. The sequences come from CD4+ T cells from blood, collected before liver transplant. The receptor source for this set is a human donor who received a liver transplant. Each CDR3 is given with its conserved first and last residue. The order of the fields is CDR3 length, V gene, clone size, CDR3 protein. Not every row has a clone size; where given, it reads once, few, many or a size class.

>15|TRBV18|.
CASSSDRVPNTEAFF
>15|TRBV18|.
CASSPVTGTNYGYTF
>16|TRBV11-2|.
CASSDQLAGNTGELFF
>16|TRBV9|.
CASSVSGGSGTDTQYF
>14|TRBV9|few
CASSVWQGNTEAFF
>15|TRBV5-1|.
CASSLDGTGAETQYF
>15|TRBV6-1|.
CASSEAGLAYNEQFF
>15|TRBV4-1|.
CASSRGQGTKNIQYF
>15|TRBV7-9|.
CASSLGDSLYNEQFF
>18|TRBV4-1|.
CASSQEKMGAGVNSPLHF
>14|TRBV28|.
CASTSGGPADTQYF
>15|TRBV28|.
CASSPFLRQGEKLFF
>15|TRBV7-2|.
CASSVSSTGTPEQYF
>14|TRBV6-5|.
CASSRSITGVEQFF
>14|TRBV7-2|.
CASSVGGENTEAFF
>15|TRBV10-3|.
CAISESVDSTDTQYF
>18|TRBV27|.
CASSLSRGLGASYEKLFF
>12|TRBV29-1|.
CSVRQNNEKLFF
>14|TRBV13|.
CASSSHGTNYGYTF
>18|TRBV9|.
CASSVTVLAGGHYNEQFF
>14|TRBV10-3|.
CAISESMTAYEQYF
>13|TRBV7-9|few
CASSRDRGREQYF
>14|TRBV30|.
CAWKTGGTGNTIYF
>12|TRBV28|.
CATDRESAGYTF
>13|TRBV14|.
CASSPGTGGDYTF
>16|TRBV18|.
CASSPRTSGGADEQFF
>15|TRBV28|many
CASSSGGRTNQPQHF
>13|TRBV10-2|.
CASSETDNSPLHF
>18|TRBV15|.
CATSRGGQGFATNEKLFF
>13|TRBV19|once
CASSGQGAHEQYF
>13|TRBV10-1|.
CASSVGGDQPQHF
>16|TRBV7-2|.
CASSPTSGGHYNEQFF
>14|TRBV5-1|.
CASSPGHIVTEAFF
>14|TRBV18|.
CASSPLETGNEQYF
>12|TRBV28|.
CASSLPTDEQYF
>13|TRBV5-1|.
CASSGDSGTEAFF
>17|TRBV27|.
CASSVSRDRVVGYGYTF
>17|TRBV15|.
CATSRDGGGAASDEQFF
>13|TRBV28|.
CASRADRNQPQHF
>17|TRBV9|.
CASSVGAGGRTGYGYTF
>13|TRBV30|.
CAWTARGDYGYTF
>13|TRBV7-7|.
CASSLDKNTEAFF
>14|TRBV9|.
CASSTGGFTGELFF
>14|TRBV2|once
CASSAQPTGTGKYF
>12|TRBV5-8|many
CASRGEGYIQYF
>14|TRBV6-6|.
CASSLWHSNQPQHF
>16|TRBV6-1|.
CASSETGVSSTDTQYF